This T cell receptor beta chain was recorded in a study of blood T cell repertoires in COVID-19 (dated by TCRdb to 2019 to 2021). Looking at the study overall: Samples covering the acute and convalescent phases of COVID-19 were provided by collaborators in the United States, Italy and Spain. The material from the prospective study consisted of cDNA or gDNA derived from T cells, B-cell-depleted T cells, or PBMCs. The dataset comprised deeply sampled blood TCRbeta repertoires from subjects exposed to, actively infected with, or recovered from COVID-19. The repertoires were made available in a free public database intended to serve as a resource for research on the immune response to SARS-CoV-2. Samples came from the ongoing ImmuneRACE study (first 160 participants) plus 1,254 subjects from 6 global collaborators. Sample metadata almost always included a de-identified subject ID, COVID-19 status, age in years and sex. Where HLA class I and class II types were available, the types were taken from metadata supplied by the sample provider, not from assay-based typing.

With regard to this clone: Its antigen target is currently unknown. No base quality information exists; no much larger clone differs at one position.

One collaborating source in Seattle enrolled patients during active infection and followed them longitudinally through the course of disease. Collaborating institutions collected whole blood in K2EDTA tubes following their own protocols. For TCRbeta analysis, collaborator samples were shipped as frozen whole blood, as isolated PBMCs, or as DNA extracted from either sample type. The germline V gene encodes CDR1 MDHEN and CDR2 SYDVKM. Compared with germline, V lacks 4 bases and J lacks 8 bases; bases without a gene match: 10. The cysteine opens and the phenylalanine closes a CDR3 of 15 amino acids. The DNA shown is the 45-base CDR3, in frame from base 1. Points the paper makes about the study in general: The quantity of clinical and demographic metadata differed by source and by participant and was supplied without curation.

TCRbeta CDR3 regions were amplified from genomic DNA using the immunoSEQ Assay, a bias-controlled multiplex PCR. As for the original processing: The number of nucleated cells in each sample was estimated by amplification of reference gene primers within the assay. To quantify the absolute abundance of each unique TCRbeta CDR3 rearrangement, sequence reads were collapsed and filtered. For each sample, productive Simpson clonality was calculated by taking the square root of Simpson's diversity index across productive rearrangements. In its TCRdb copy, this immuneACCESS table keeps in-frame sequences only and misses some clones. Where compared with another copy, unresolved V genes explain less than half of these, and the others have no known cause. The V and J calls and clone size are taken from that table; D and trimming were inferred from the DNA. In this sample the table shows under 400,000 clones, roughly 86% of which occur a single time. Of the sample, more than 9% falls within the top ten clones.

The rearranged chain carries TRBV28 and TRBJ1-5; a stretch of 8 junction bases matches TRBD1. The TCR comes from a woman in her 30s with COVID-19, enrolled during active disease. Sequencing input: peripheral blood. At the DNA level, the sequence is TGTGCCAGCAGTTCGCCCCAGGGGGCGCAGGAGCCCCAGCATTTT. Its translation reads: CASSSPQGAQEPQHF.